The text below deals with one T cell receptor (beta chain). This sample is part of a study of blood T cell repertoires in COVID-19. Study overall: The United States, Italy and Spain provided the acute and convalescent COVID-19 samples. PBMCs, B-cell-depleted T cells, or T cells provided the cDNA or gDNA that made up the material.

Original handling: Estimation of nucleated cell counts relied on the amplification of reference gene primers. TCRdb's copy holds only in-frame clones and misses some; the assay was immunoSEQ multiplex PCR. That table gives V, J and clone size, and the DNA gave D and trimming. The sample yields about 110,000 clones, roughly 84% seen once. Germline CDR1 reads SEHNR; CDR2 reads FQNEAQ (reference sequence). V gave up 8 bases and J gave up 3 bases; unmatched junction bases: 12. The CDR3 contains 16 residues. The chain uses TRBV7-9 and TRBJ2-1, with TRBD2 matching 8 bases. The sequence came from a woman aged 80 or over with active or convalescent COVID-19. The sequencing sample was made of peripheral blood. This chain's CDR3 is CASGTPGGTSYNEQFF. The CDR3 region has the DNA TGTGCCAGCGGGACACCCGGCGGGACTAGCTACAATGAGCAGTTCTTC.